This TCR beta chain was obtained from a study of shared clonotypes between healthy human individuals. Study-wide results and caveats: Sequencing depth was a factor that was expected to affect clonotype sharing among donors.

For unsorted PBMC, about 290 ng DNA per replicate equaled some 32,000 T cell genomes. Unsorted PBMCs provided DNA that was sequenced on ten immunoSEQ deep assay plates. As processed by the authors: Filtering differed for immunoSEQ, which gave only junction sequences without quality scores. Measured with immunoSEQ multiplex PCR; TCRdb has only the in-frame clones, and not every one. Clone size and the V and J calls come from that table; the DNA yielded D and trimming. The top ten clones hold about 12% of a sample with over 400,000 clones, over 75% of them seen once. Of note for this clone: Its matching antigen is unknown.

Trimming cost V 4 bases and J 3 bases, with 23 bases left between them. This CDR3 contains 17 residues. CDR1 and CDR2 from the germline V gene are SGDLS and YYNGEE. The source material was PBMCs. The V and J genes are TRBV9 and TRBJ2-7, with D maybe TRBD1 (6 bases). The source is a middle-aged woman in good health. Some clones in this sample may be carry-over from other donors' samples. Written as DNA, the CDR3 is TGTGCCAGCAGCAGAACCGGGACATCTTGGGGAGACTACGAGCAGTACTTC. Amino acid sequence: CASSRTGTSWGDYEQYF.